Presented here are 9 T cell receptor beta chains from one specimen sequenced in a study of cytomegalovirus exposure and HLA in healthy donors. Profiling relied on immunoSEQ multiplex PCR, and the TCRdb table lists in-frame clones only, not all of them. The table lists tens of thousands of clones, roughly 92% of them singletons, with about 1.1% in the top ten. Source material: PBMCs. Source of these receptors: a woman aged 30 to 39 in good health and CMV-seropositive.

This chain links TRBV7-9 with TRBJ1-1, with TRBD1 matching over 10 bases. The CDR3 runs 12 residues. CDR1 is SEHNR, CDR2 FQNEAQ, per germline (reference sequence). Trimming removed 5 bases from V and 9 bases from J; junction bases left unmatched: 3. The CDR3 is CASSGQGEQAFF. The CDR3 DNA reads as TGTGCCAGCAGCGGACAGGGGGAGCAAGCTTTCTTT.

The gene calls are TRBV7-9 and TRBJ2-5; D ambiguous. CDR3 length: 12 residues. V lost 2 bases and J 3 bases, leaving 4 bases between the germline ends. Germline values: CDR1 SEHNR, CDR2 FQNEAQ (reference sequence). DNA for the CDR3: TGTGCCAGCAGCTTAACAGAAGAGACCCAGTACTTC. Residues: CASSLTEETQYF.

Here the CDR3 reads CASSTQTGSGGFYNEQFF. In DNA, the CDR3 is TGTGCCAGCAGTACTCAGACAGGGAGTGGGGGGTTCTACAATGAGCAGTTCTTC. This chain uses TRBV5-4 with TRBJ2-1; TRBD1 is a possible D gene (7 bases). With 5 bases removed from V and 3 bases from J, the gap between germline ends came to 24 bases. Germline values: CDR1 SGHNT, CDR2 YYREEE (reference sequence). There are 18 residues in the CDR3.

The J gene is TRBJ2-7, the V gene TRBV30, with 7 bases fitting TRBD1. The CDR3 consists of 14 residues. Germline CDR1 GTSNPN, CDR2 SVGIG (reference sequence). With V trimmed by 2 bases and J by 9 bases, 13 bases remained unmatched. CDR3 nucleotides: TGTGCCTGGAGTTCGGAAAGGACAGGACCCGGGCAGTACTTC. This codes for CAWSSERTGPGQYF.

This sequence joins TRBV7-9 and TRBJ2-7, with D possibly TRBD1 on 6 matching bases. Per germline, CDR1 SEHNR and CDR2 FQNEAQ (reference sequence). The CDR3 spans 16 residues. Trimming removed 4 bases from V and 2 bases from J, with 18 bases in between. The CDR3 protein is CASSSADRDTTYEQYF. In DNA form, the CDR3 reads TGTGCCAGCAGCTCCGCCGACCGGGACACCACCTACGAGCAGTACTTC.

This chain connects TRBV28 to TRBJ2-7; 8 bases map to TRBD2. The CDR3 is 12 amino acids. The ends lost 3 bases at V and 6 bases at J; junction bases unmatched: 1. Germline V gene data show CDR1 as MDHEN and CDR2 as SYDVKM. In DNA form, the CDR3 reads TGTGCCAGCAGTTTCGGGAGGGCCGAGCAGTACTTC. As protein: CASSFGRAEQYF.

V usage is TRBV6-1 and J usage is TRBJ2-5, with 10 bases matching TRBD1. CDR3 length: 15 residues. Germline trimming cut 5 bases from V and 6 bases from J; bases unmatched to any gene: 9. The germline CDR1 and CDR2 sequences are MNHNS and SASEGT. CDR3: CASSTPGTGVQTQYF. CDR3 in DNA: TGTGCCAGCAGTACCCCCGGGACAGGGGTTCAGACCCAGTACTTC.

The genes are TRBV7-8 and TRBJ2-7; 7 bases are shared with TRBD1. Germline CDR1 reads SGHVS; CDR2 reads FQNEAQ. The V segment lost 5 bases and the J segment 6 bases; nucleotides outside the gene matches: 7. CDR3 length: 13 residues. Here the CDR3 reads CASSITRDSEQYF. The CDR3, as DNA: TGTGCCAGCAGCATTACAAGGGACAGCGAGCAGTACTTC.

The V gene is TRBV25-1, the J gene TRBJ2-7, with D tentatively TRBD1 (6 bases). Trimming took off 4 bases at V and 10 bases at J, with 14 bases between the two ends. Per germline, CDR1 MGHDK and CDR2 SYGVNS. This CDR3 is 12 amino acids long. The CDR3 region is CASSVPDRKQYF. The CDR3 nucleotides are TGTGCCAGCAGTGTACCCGACAGGAAACAGTACTTC.